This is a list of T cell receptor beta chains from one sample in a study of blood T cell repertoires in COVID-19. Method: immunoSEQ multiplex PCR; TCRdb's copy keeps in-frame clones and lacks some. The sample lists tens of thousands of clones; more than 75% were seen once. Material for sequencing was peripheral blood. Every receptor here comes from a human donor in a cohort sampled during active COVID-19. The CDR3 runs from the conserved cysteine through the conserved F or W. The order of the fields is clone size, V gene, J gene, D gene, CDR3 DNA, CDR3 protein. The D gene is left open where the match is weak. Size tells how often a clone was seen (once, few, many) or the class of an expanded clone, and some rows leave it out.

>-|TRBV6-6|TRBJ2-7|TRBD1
TGTGCCAGCAGTCACCGTTTTCAGGGGGAAGACTACGAGCAGTACTTC
CASSHRFQGEDYEQYF
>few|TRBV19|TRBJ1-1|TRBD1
TGTGCCAGTAGTTCACAGGGGAGTGTCGCTGAAGCTTTCTTT
CASSSQGSVAEAFF
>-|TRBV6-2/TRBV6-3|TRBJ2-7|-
TGTGCCAGCAGTTCACCCCGATCACCTCCCCTGAGCGAGCAGTACTTC
CASSSPRSPPLSEQYF
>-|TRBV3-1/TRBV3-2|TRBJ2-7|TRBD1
TGTGCCAGCAGCCCGGCCTCCAGGGGGCGCCGGGTGGACTGCGAGCAGTACTTC
CASSPASRGRRVDCEQYF
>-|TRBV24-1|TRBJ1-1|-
TGTGCCACCAGTGATTTGACGGGACATTTGAACACTGAAGCTTTCTTT
CATSDLTGHLNTEAFF
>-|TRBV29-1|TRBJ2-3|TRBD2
TGCAGCGTTGTGGCGGGGGGACTAGGAGATACGCAGTATTTT
CSVVAGGLGDTQYF
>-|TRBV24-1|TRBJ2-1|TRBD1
TGTGCCACCAGTGATCGCGGACAGGGGTACAATGAGCAGTTCTTC
CATSDRGQGYNEQFF
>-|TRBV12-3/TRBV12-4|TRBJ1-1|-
TGTGCCAGCAGTTTAGAGCTTTTTGAAGCTTTCTTT
CASSLELFEAFF
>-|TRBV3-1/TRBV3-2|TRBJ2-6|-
TGTGCCAGCAGCGGAGGGAGCTCTGGGGCCAACGTCCTGACTTTC
CASSGGSSGANVLTF
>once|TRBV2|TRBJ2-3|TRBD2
TGTGCCAGCACAGGACTAGCGGGGTTTGGGACAGATACGCAGTATTTT
CASTGLAGFGTDTQYF
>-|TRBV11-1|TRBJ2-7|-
TGTGCCACCGCCTCCCTCGGAGTTCCCTACGAGCAGTACTTC
CATASLGVPYEQYF
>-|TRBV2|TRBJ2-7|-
TGTGCCAGCAGTGCACTTTCCTACGAGCAGTACTTC
CASSALSYEQYF
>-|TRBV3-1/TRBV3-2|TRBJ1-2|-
TGTGCCAGCAGCCACAACAGGGCGGGTGGCTACACCTTC
CASSHNRAGGYTF
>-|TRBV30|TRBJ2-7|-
TGTGCCTGGGGCAGAGAGGAGGGGGCGCAGTACTTC
CAWGREEGAQYF
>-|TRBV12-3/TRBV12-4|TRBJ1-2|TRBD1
TGTGCCAGCTGGGGACAGAACTATGGCTACACCTTC
CASWGQNYGYTF
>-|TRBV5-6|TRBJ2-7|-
TGTGCCAGCAGCTTGGCCGCACAGACCTACGAGCAGTACTTC
CASSLAAQTYEQYF
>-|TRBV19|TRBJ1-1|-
TGTGCCAGTAATCAATTGGACAGGAACACTGAAGCTTTCTTT
CASNQLDRNTEAFF
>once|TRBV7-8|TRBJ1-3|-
TGTGCCAGCAGCTTAACAGGCAGCTCCGCTGGAAACACCATATATTTT
CASSLTGSSAGNTIYF